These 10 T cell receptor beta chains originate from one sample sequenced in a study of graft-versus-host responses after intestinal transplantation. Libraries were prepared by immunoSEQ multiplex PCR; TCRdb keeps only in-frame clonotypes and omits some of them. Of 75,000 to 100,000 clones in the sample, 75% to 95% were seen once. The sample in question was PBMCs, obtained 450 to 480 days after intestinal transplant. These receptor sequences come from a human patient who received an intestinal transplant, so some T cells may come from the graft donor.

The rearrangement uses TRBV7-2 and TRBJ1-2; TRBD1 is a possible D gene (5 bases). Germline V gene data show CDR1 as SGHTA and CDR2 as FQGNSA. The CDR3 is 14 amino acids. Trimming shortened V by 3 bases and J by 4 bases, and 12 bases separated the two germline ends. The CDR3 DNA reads TGTGCCAGCAGCTTGGGCAGGGTGGGCTATGGCTACACCTTC. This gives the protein CASSLGRVGYGYTF.

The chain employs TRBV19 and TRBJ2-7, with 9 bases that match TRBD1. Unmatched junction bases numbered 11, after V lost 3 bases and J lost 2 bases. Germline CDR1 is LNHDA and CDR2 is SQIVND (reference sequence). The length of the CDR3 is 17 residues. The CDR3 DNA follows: TGTGCCAGTAGTATCCGGGCGCTCGGACAGGGGCCCTACGAGCAGTACTTC. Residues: CASSIRALGQGPYEQYF.

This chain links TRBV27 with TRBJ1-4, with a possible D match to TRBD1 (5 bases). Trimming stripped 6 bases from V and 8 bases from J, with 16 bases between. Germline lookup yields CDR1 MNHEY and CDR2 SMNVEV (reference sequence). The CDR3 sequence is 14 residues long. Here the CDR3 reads CASRGTGEGEKLFF. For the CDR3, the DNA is TGTGCCAGCAGGGGGACCGGGGAGGGGGAAAAACTGTTTTTT. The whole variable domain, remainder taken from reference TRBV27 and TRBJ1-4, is EAQVTQNPRYLITVTGKKLTVTCSQNMNHEYMSWYRQDPGLGLRQIYYSMNVEVTDKGDVPEGYKVSRKEKRNFPLILESPSPNQTSLYFCASRGTGEGEKLFFGSGTQLSVL.

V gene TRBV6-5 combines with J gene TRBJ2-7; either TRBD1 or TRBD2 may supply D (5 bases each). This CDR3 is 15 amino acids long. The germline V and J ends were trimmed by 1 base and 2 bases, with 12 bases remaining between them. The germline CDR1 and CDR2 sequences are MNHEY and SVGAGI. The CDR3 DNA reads TGTGCCAGCAGTTACTTTGCAGGGACCCCCTACGAGCAGTACTTC. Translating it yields CASSYFAGTPYEQYF.

CDR3 DNA sequence: TGCGCCAGCAGCTTGGCAGGGGTGTCTGAAGCTTTCTTT. Protein product: CASSLAGVSEAFF. The chain uses TRBV5-1 and TRBJ1-1; TRBD1 is a possible D gene (6 bases). With 0 bases removed from V and 6 bases from J, the gap between germline ends came to 9 bases. The CDR3 has 13 residues. Germline V gene lookup returns CDR1 SGHRS and CDR2 YFSETQ.

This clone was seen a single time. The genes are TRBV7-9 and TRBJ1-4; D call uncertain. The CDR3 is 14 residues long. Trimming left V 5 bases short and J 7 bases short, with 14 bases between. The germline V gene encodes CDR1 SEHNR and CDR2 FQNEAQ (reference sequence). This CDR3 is CASSRTNPGEKLFF. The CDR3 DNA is TGTGCCAGCAGCCGCACCAATCCTGGTGAAAAACTGTTTTTT.

CDR3 amino acids: CAISVGGNTEAFF. Here the CDR3 DNA reads TGTGCCATCAGTGTAGGGGGGAACACTGAAGCTTTCTTT. The chain joins TRBV10-3 to TRBJ1-1; TRBD1 might be the D (6 bases). Trimming shortened V by 4 bases and J by 1 base, and 7 bases separated the two germline ends. The CDR3 has 13 amino acids. Germline V CDR1 and CDR2: ENHRY, SYGVKD.

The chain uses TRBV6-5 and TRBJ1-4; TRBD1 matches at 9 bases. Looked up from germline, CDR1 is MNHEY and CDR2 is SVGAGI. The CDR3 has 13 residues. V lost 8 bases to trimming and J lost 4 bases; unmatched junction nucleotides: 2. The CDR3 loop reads CASGDRDNEKLFF. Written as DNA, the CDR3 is TGTGCCAGCGGGGACAGGGATAATGAAAAACTGTTTTTT.

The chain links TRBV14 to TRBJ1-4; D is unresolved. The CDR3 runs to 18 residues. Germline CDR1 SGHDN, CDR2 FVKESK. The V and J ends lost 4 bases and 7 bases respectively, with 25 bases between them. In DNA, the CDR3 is TGTGCCAGCAGCCCACAAGATCTGCCCGACCCATTCGCTGAAAAACTGTTTTTT. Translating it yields CASSPQDLPDPFAEKLFF.

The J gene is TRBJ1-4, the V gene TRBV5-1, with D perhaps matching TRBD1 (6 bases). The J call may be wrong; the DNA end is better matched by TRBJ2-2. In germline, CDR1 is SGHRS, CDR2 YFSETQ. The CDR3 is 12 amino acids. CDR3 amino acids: CASSLGGQELFF. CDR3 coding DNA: TGCGCCAGCAGCTTGGGGGGACAGGAGCTGTTTTTT.